This entry concerns a single T cell receptor (beta chain). Its antigen remains undetermined. One end of the junction is discordant with germline, which a read error may explain. These data originate in a study of identical twins (dated by TCRdb to 2016 to 2017). About the investigation overall: The study deep-sequenced TCR alpha and beta repertoires from monozygotic twins, unrelated adults of various ages and cord blood to test whether fetal clonotypes persist. Replicate twin experiments were performed at different times using different library preparation protocols to rule out contamination. Study-wide conclusions, independent of this receptor: Fewer insertions were carried by abundant cord blood beta clonotypes; a weaker similar trend was observed in young adult naive repertoires, while no such trend was observed in memory repertoires. In monozygotic twins, recombination models systematically underestimated out-of-frame TCR alpha sharing, but the models matched the sharing seen between unrelated individuals. Invariant T cells such as MAIT and iNKT could partly confound zero-insertion analyses, though diverse VJ usage argued against this for most clonotypes. Because the same donors could not be followed over many years, the conclusions depended on cross-sectional statistical analysis. Compared with coincidental sharing between unrelated individuals, out-of-frame TCR alpha sequences shared between twins showed an excess of sequences with low generation probability. In beta out-of-frame sequences, excess twin sharing was weaker, because having fewer shared sequences lowered the signal-to-noise ratio.

The germline V gene (reference sequence) specifies DFQATT as CDR1 and SNEGSKA as CDR2. The CDR3 runs 14 residues from the cysteine to the phenylalanine. The kept DNA is CDR3 alone, 42 bases in frame from the first base. Every donor in the study was a healthy Caucasian. The twin cohort comprised three pairs of female monozygotic twins, all aged roughly 18 to 30 years. RNA for TCR libraries was isolated from peripheral blood mononuclear cells. Library preparation was by 5' RACE. Sequenced on an Illumina HiSeq 2000. A universal primer binding site was introduced by template switching, and a unique molecular identifier was present in the final cDNA, enabling accurate counting of TCR cDNA molecules. First-strand cDNA for TCR alpha and beta chains was synthesized from specific primers in the conserved constant-segment region. Each cDNA library was double barcoded, with a SMART-Mk sample barcode plus Illumina barcodes, to control for contamination. TruSeq adapter sequences along with Illumina sample barcodes were introduced in two successive PCR steps. The TCR alpha and beta cDNA libraries were sequenced on the Illumina HiSeq platform using custom primers. Turning to the authors' computational methods: MiGEC was used to process raw reads and extract unique molecular identifiers, and MiXCR was used to find CDR3 positions. Recombination models were inferred per individual with the repgenHMM and IGoR tools using an EM algorithm. Shared clonotypes were analyzed with the tcR package in R, and sharing was normalized by the product of cloneset sizes. To study raw recombination without the effects of thymic and clonal selection, out-of-frame nonproductive sequences were analyzed. The public reads were run again by TCRdb, first through fastp at Q25 and then through MiXCR, and only productive beta chains were kept. Rows merge per CDR3 protein into single entries with the most common DNA and genes. TCRdb, not the authors, supplied the V and J calls. The sample table records approximately 590,000 distinct CDR3 sequences; over 8.5% of these occur just once. Roughly 3% of the sample rests with the top ten.

This sample was shared with a second study, whose subject was yellow fever vaccine responses in identical twins. From that second study: According to the authors, the vaccine-induced T cell response in identical twins seemed to be partly convergent and partly specific to each individual. In identical twins, the study followed T cell clones that responded to the vaccine with precision.

The source is a woman aged 18-29 years in good health. The sample comprised PBMCs. The chain was built from TRBV20-1 and TRBJ1-1; a stretch of 8 junction bases matches TRBD1. The CDR3 is CSARTGPFNTVAFF. The DNA sequence is TGCAGTGCGAGGACAGGGCCATTTAACACTGTAGCTTTCTTT.